The clone carrying this TCR beta chain appeared once. Enrollees, about 18 to 89 years old, lived in about two dozen US areas. Clones were sequenced by immunoSEQ multiplex PCR, and TCRdb holds only the in-frame ones, with some missing. The sample has 250,000 to 350,000 clones, about nine tenths seen once. The data were obtained in a study of blood T cell repertoires in COVID-19. Across the study: There were acute and convalescent COVID-19 samples, and they came from the United States, Italy and Spain. Sources were T cells, B-cell-depleted T cells, or PBMCs; the material itself was cDNA or gDNA.

This CDR3 is 14 amino acids long. Trimming took off 1 base at V and 3 bases at J, with 9 bases between the two ends. Germline values: CDR1 SGHTA, CDR2 FQGNSA. Sequenced input: PBMCs or T cells enriched from blood (not recorded which). J is TRBJ1-2 and V is TRBV7-2; D unclear. The TCR sequence derives from a woman under 30 who had recovered from COVID-19. The CDR3 DNA reads as TGTGCCAGCAGCTTAGGGCGGTCCGACTATGGCTACACCTTC. Translation: CASSLGRSDYGYTF.